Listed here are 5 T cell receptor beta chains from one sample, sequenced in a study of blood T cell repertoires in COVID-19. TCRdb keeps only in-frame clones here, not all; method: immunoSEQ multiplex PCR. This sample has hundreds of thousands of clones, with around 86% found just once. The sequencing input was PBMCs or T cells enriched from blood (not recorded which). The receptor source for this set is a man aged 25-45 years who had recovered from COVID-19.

CDR3 sequence reads: CASSYAMGLTSETEAFF. CDR3 DNA: TGCGCCAGCAGCTATGCCATGGGACTTACCTCGGAGACTGAAGCTTTCTTT. The chain has TRBV5-1 and TRBJ1-1, with D possibly being TRBD1 (5 bases). V lost 3 bases, J lost 5 bases, and 23 bases lay in between. The germline V gene has CDR1 SGHRS and CDR2 YFSETQ. The CDR3 sequence is 17 residues long.

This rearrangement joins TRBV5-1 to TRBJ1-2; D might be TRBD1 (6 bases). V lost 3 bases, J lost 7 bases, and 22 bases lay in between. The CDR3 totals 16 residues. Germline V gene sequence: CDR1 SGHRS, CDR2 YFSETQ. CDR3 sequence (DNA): TGCGCCAGCAGCTCAACCGAACAGGGCCTCGTTGGTGGCTACACCTTC. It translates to CASSSTEQGLVGGYTF.

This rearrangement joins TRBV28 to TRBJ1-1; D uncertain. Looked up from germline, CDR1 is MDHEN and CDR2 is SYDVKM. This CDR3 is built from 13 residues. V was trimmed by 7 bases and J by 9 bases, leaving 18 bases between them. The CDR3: CASTLSRQAQAFF. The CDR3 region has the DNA TGTGCCAGCACCCTCTCCCGACAAGCCCAAGCTTTCTTT.

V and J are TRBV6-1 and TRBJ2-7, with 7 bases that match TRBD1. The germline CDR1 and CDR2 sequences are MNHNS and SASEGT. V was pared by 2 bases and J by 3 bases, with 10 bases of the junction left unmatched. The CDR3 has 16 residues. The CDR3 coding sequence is TGTGCCAGCAGTGAAATATCCTCCCGACAGGGCTACGAGCAGTACTTC. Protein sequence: CASSEISSRQGYEQYF.

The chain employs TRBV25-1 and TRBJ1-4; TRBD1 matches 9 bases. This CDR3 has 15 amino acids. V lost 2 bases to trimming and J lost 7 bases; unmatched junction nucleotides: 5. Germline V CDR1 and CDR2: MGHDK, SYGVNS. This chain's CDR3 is CASSERKTGGEKLFF. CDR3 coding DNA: TGTGCCAGCAGTGAACGCAAGACAGGGGGTGAAAAACTGTTTTTT.